This T cell receptor (beta chain) was captured in a study of blood T cells in healthy people across ages. The junction had 3 bases not matched to a gene; V was cut back by 4 bases and J by 3 bases. CDR3 length: 13 residues. Looked up from germline, CDR1 is DFQATT and CDR2 is SNEGSKA (reference sequence). RNA extraction gave at least 5 micrograms of total RNA per sample. Together with a sample-barcoded 5' primer, a J-beta primer mix was included in a second PCR lasting roughly 6 to 12 cycles. TCRdb processed the 5' RACE reads anew with MiXCR; each CDR3 protein has one entry. The repertoire holds about 1.8 million distinct CDR3 sequences, roughly 50% seen once, with approximately 2% in the top ten.

The specimen sequenced was blood. The chain employs TRBV20-1 and TRBJ1-5; the match to TRBD1 covers 7 bases. The sequence was collected from a woman between 40 and 50 years old in good health. CDR3 amino acids: CSAKTGLNQPQHF. CDR3 in DNA: TGCAGTGCTAAGACAGGGCTCAATCAGCCCCAGCATTTT.